This TCR beta chain appears in the sequencing data of a study of blood T cell repertoires in COVID-19. Background on the study: Material from acute and convalescent COVID-19 was sourced from the United States, Italy and Spain. PBMCs, B-cell-depleted T cells, or T cells provided the cDNA or gDNA that made up the material.

From germline, CDR1 is LNHDA and CDR2 SQIVND (reference sequence). The CDR3 is 16 amino acids. Turning to this clone: One end of the junction does not line up with germline, which may come from a read error. Other DNA sequences in this specimen translate into the identical CDR3.

In the original analysis: The assay estimated nucleated cells by amplifying reference gene primers. Clones were read by immunoSEQ multiplex PCR, and TCRdb kept only the in-frame ones, dropping some. The DNA was the basis for D and trimming; V, J and clone size are from that table. In the table there are roughly 100,000 clones, approximately 90% of which are singletons. J is TRBJ1-5 and V is TRBV19, with D possibly being TRBD1 (6 bases). The source of this sequence is a woman aged 80 or over in a cohort sampled during active COVID-19. Sequenced sample: peripheral blood. The CDR3 here is CASSSNSFRGNQPQHF. The CDR3 nucleotides read TGCGCCAGTAGTAGTAATAGTTTCAGGGGTAATCAGCCCCAGCATTTT. Full variable domain (remainder filled in from reference TRBV19 and TRBJ1-5): DGGITQSPKYLFRKEGQNVTLSCEQNLNHDAMYWYRQDPGQGLRLIYYSQIVNDFQKGDIAEGYSVSREKKESFPLTVTSAQKNPTAFYLCASSSNSFRGNQPQHFGDGTRLSIL.